This T cell receptor beta chain stems from a study of tumor and adjacent non-tumor tissue in lung cancer. As for the study in general: Samples averaged around 4 million productive TCRbeta reads each. Findings and limits, study-wide: Patients with more diverse tumor TCRs had worse survival. TCR diversity was significantly greater in tumor than normal lung tissue. Tumor repertoires had a smaller top 100 clone share than normal lung.

The library came from three nested PCR rounds adapted from ARM-PCR protocols. MiXCR was run by TCRdb on the multiplex PCR reads, yielding one entry per CDR3 protein. Of about 100,000 distinct CDR3 sequences in the sample, over 55% were seen once. The template was RNA from unsorted bulk tissue. Distant lung tissue was collected more than 3 cm away from the tumor edge. The CDR3 runs 15 residues. Germline CDR1 SGHAT, CDR2 FQNNGV. On this clonotype: Its target is not known. Its ends do not fully match the called genes, so a read error is possible.

This sequence joins TRBV11-2 and TRBJ1-1; no firm D call. The clonotype comes from a man aged 25-40 years with non-small cell lung cancer. Sequenced material: distant non-tumor lung tissue. The DNA for the CDR3 is TGTGCCAGCAGCTCTGCTGGGAAGGTGAACACTGAAGCATTCTTT. Amino acids: CASSSAGKVNTEAFF.